This is a list of T cell receptor beta chains from one sample in a study of shared clonotypes between healthy human individuals. Profiling relied on immunoSEQ multiplex PCR, and the TCRdb table lists in-frame clones only, not all of them. The sample contains more than 900,000 clones, 78% of which appear only once. Source material: memory CD4+ T cells from PBMCs. The receptor set was obtained from a man between 18 and 29 years old in good health. Some clones in this sample may be carry-over from other donors' samples. The CDR3 runs from the conserved cysteine through the conserved F or W. Fields, in order: J gene, clone size, V gene, D gene, CDR3 protein, CDR3 DNA. D genes are given only for firm matches. Part of the rows lack a size; the others show once, few, many or a class for expanded clones.

j_call: TRBJ1-1; clone_size: -; v_call: TRBV6-6; d_call: TRBD1; cdr3_aa: CASSRGQGGVYTEAFF; cdr3_nt: TGTGCCAGCAGCCGAGGACAGGGGGGGGTGTACACTGAAGCTTTCTTT
j_call: TRBJ2-5; clone_size: -; v_call: TRBV5-6; d_call: -; cdr3_aa: CASSRDQETQYF; cdr3_nt: TGTGCCAGCAGCCGGGACCAAGAGACCCAGTACTTC
j_call: TRBJ1-4; clone_size: -; v_call: TRBV5-1; d_call: TRBD1; cdr3_aa: CASSQGATNEKLFF; cdr3_nt: TGCGCCAGCAGCCAGGGGGCAACTAATGAAAAACTGTTTTTT
j_call: TRBJ1-2; clone_size: few; v_call: TRBV28; d_call: -; cdr3_aa: CASSFSGHIEEGGSGYTF; cdr3_nt: TGTGCCAGCAGTTTTTCCGGGCACATCGAAGAGGGAGGGAGCGGCTACACCTTC
j_call: TRBJ2-5; clone_size: -; v_call: TRBV7-2; d_call: TRBD2; cdr3_aa: CASSLGLAGGWETQYF; cdr3_nt: TGTGCCAGCAGCTTAGGTCTAGCGGGAGGATGGGAGACCCAGTACTTC
j_call: TRBJ2-7; clone_size: few; v_call: TRBV10-3; d_call: -; cdr3_aa: CAISESAGTVKHEQYF; cdr3_nt: TGTGCCATCAGTGAGTCTGCGGGTACGGTGAAACACGAGCAGTACTTC
j_call: TRBJ2-5; clone_size: -; v_call: TRBV5-4; d_call: -; cdr3_aa: CASSADREETQYF; cdr3_nt: TGTGCCAGCTCCGCGGACAGAGAAGAGACCCAGTACTTC
j_call: TRBJ1-3; clone_size: -; v_call: TRBV9; d_call: TRBD1; cdr3_aa: CASSGQGARGNTIYF; cdr3_nt: TGTGCCAGCAGCGGGCAGGGGGCGCGAGGAAACACCATATATTTT
j_call: TRBJ2-3; clone_size: -; v_call: TRBV30; d_call: TRBD1; cdr3_aa: CAWSSDREEDTQYF; cdr3_nt: TGTGCCTGGAGTTCGGACAGGGAGGAAGATACGCAGTATTTT
j_call: TRBJ2-5; clone_size: once; v_call: TRBV19; d_call: TRBD1; cdr3_aa: CASSIEVGTGQETQYF; cdr3_nt: TGTGCCAGTAGTATCGAGGTAGGGACAGGGCAAGAGACCCAGTACTTC
j_call: TRBJ2-7; clone_size: -; v_call: TRBV10-1; d_call: TRBD2; cdr3_aa: CASSEGTRGPYEQYF; cdr3_nt: TGCGCCAGCAGTGAGGGGACTAGAGGGCCCTACGAGCAGTACTTC
j_call: TRBJ2-7; clone_size: -; v_call: TRBV28; d_call: -; cdr3_aa: CASSSPGIHEQYF; cdr3_nt: TGTGCCAGCAGTTCGCCAGGGATCCACGAGCAGTACTTC
j_call: TRBJ2-3; clone_size: -; v_call: TRBV19; d_call: TRBD2; cdr3_aa: CASSISGRADTQYF; cdr3_nt: TGTGCCAGTAGTATCAGCGGGAGGGCAGATACGCAGTATTTT
j_call: TRBJ2-5; clone_size: -; v_call: TRBV5-1; d_call: TRBD1; cdr3_aa: CASSPGQGQETQYF; cdr3_nt: TGCGCCAGCAGCCCGGGACAGGGTCAAGAGACCCAGTACTTC
j_call: TRBJ2-7; clone_size: -; v_call: TRBV6-5; d_call: TRBD2; cdr3_aa: CASSRTSGASYEQYF; cdr3_nt: TGTGCCAGCAGCCGGACTAGCGGGGCCTCCTACGAGCAGTACTTC
j_call: TRBJ2-1; clone_size: -; v_call: TRBV10-2; d_call: TRBD2; cdr3_aa: CASGPSGGSNNEQFF; cdr3_nt: TGCGCCAGCGGTCCCTCTGGCGGGAGCAACAATGAGCAGTTCTTC
j_call: TRBJ1-4; clone_size: -; v_call: TRBV7-3; d_call: -; cdr3_aa: CASSLTGSTNEKLFF; cdr3_nt: TGTGCCAGCAGCTTAACGGGGTCAACTAATGAAAAACTGTTTTTT
j_call: TRBJ2-5; clone_size: -; v_call: TRBV6-5; d_call: TRBD1; cdr3_aa: CASSYSRGQATQYF; cdr3_nt: TGTGCCAGCAGTTACTCGAGGGGGCAAGCGACCCAGTACTTC
j_call: TRBJ1-4; clone_size: -; v_call: TRBV28; d_call: TRBD1; cdr3_aa: CASGHIYGTGDEKLFF; cdr3_nt: TGTGCCAGCGGGCACATCTACGGGACAGGGGATGAAAAACTGTTTTTT
j_call: TRBJ1-1; clone_size: few; v_call: TRBV6-6; d_call: TRBD1; cdr3_aa: CASSYDRVRNTEAFF; cdr3_nt: TGTGCCAGCAGTTACGACAGGGTACGGAACACTGAAGCTTTCTTT
j_call: TRBJ2-2; clone_size: -; v_call: TRBV9; d_call: -; cdr3_aa: CASSDRGQNTGELFF; cdr3_nt: TGTGCCAGCAGCGATAGGGGACAGAACACCGGGGAGCTGTTTTTT
j_call: TRBJ2-1; clone_size: -; v_call: TRBV6-1; d_call: -; cdr3_aa: CASTLGPKQFF; cdr3_nt: TGTGCCAGCACCCTCGGACCCAAGCAGTTCTTC
j_call: TRBJ1-2; clone_size: -; v_call: TRBV7-9; d_call: -; cdr3_aa: CASSLEAGPYGYTF; cdr3_nt: TGTGCCAGCAGCTTAGAGGCGGGGCCCTATGGCTACACCTTC
j_call: TRBJ2-7; clone_size: -; v_call: TRBV28; d_call: -; cdr3_aa: CASSLDKGASLAYEQYF; cdr3_nt: TGTGCCAGCAGTTTAGATAAAGGGGCCTCGCTGGCGTACGAGCAGTACTTC
j_call: TRBJ1-2; clone_size: -; v_call: TRBV6-9; d_call: TRBD1; cdr3_aa: CASGSGGGGRGYTF; cdr3_nt: TGTGCCAGCGGCTCAGGGGGCGGGGGCAGGGGCTACACCTTC
j_call: TRBJ1-1; clone_size: few; v_call: TRBV5-5; d_call: -; cdr3_aa: CASTWDTNTEAFF; cdr3_nt: TGTGCCAGCACCTGGGACACCAACACTGAAGCTTTCTTT
j_call: TRBJ2-7; clone_size: -; v_call: TRBV5-4; d_call: TRBD2; cdr3_aa: CASSLIAGGFGEQYF; cdr3_nt: TGTGCCAGCAGCTTAATAGCGGGGGGTTTCGGCGAGCAGTACTTC
j_call: TRBJ1-5; clone_size: -; v_call: TRBV5-8; d_call: TRBD1; cdr3_aa: CASSMRQGGRQPQHF; cdr3_nt: TGTGCCAGCAGCATGCGACAGGGCGGTAGGCAGCCCCAGCATTTT
j_call: TRBJ2-7; clone_size: -; v_call: TRBV6-1; d_call: TRBD2; cdr3_aa: CASSPLTSGSHEQYF; cdr3_nt: TGTGCCAGCAGCCCCTTGACTAGCGGGTCCCACGAGCAGTACTTC
j_call: TRBJ2-3; clone_size: -; v_call: TRBV9; d_call: TRBD2; cdr3_aa: CASSVGPGLAGGSSSTDTQYF; cdr3_nt: TGTGCCAGCAGCGTAGGGCCGGGACTAGCGGGAGGAAGTTCTAGCACAGATACGCAGTATTTT
j_call: TRBJ2-1; clone_size: -; v_call: TRBV7-8; d_call: -; cdr3_aa: CASSPWGAKQFF; cdr3_nt: TGTGCCAGCAGCCCCTGGGGGGCCAAGCAGTTCTTC
j_call: TRBJ2-2; clone_size: few; v_call: TRBV30; d_call: -; cdr3_aa: CAWSQGTGELFF; cdr3_nt: TGTGCCTGGAGTCAGGGCACCGGGGAGCTGTTTTTT
j_call: TRBJ2-2; clone_size: -; v_call: TRBV11-3; d_call: -; cdr3_aa: CASSQYGGELFF; cdr3_nt: TGTGCCAGCAGCCAATATGGCGGGGAGCTGTTTTTT
j_call: TRBJ2-5; clone_size: -; v_call: TRBV7-8; d_call: -; cdr3_aa: CASRQWGGATSYQETQYF; cdr3_nt: TGTGCCAGCCGTCAGTGGGGTGGGGCAACATCGTACCAAGAGACCCAGTACTTC
j_call: TRBJ2-6; clone_size: -; v_call: TRBV6-5; d_call: TRBD1; cdr3_aa: CASSWGQTSGANVLTF; cdr3_nt: TGTGCCAGCAGTTGGGGACAGACCTCTGGGGCCAACGTCCTGACTTTC
j_call: TRBJ2-3; clone_size: -; v_call: TRBV6-4; d_call: TRBD2; cdr3_aa: CASSGSGTGTDTQYF; cdr3_nt: TGTGCCAGCAGTGGTAGCGGGACCGGCACAGATACGCAGTATTTT
j_call: TRBJ2-1; clone_size: -; v_call: TRBV4-3; d_call: -; cdr3_aa: CASSQAATYNEQFF; cdr3_nt: TGCGCCAGCAGCCAGGCAGCTACCTACAATGAGCAGTTCTTC
j_call: TRBJ2-2; clone_size: few; v_call: TRBV28; d_call: TRBD1; cdr3_aa: CASSAPGQVASGELFF; cdr3_nt: TGTGCCAGCAGTGCACCGGGACAGGTTGCTTCCGGGGAGCTGTTTTTT
j_call: TRBJ2-5; clone_size: -; v_call: TRBV7-2; d_call: TRBD1; cdr3_aa: CASSRQGAGQETQYF; cdr3_nt: TGTGCCAGCAGCCGACAGGGGGCGGGGCAAGAGACCCAGTACTTC
j_call: TRBJ2-1; clone_size: -; v_call: TRBV2; d_call: -; cdr3_aa: CASRAGSGGTYNEQFF; cdr3_nt: TGTGCCAGCAGGGCAGGTAGCGGAGGAACCTACAATGAGCAGTTCTTC
j_call: TRBJ2-5; clone_size: -; v_call: TRBV18; d_call: TRBD2; cdr3_aa: CASSPGLAYGETQYF; cdr3_nt: TGTGCCAGCTCACCAGGACTAGCCTATGGGGAGACCCAGTACTTC
j_call: TRBJ1-2; clone_size: -; v_call: TRBV28; d_call: -; cdr3_aa: CASSPAHGYTF; cdr3_nt: TGTGCCAGCAGTCCTGCCCATGGCTACACCTTC
j_call: TRBJ2-5; clone_size: -; v_call: TRBV6-5; d_call: -; cdr3_aa: CASSYLGANQETQYF; cdr3_nt: TGTGCCAGCAGTTACCTGGGGGCGAACCAAGAGACCCAGTACTTC